The entry below gives a single TCR beta chain sequence along with its context. This entry belongs to a study of blood T cell repertoires in COVID-19. About the research overall: The samples span acute and convalescent COVID-19 from the United States, Italy and Spain. The cDNA or gDNA used as material had been derived from T cells, B-cell-depleted T cells, or PBMCs.

The CDR3 spans 14 residues. The V segment lost 0 bases and the J segment 4 bases; nucleotides outside the gene matches: 1. In germline, CDR1 is MRHNA, CDR2 SNTAGT. In the study's own analysis: For nucleated cells, counts were estimated from reference gene primer amplification. Using immunoSEQ multiplex PCR, the repertoire was profiled, and TCRdb retains in-frame clones only, with some absent. The V and J calls and the clone size are those of that table, but D and trimming were determined from the DNA. The sample consists of 300,000 or so clones, about four fifths of them appearing once. V gene TRBV6-4 combines with J gene TRBJ2-3, with 7 bases aligning to TRBD2. The material sequenced was peripheral blood. The receptor was derived from a woman aged 50 to 60 with acute or convalescent COVID-19. In DNA form, the CDR3 reads TGTGCCAGCAGTGACTCGGGGGGGTCAGATACGCAGTATTTT. Translation gives CASSDSGGSDTQYF.